Listed below are T cell receptor beta chains from one sample, sequenced in a study of technical replicates of blood from a handful of donors. The assay was immunoSEQ multiplex PCR, and TCRdb's table has in-frame clones only and misses some. The table shows approximately 45,000 clones, with 90% to 97% occurring only once. Input material: T cells isolated from PBMCs. The receptors were gathered from a human donor in good health. Both conserved end residues are part of each CDR3.

j_gene: TRBJ1-1; v_gene: TRBV6-5; CDR3aa: CASSYSEVGRVTEAFF
j_gene: TRBJ1-1; v_gene: TRBV20-1; CDR3aa: CSAPVNTEAFF
j_gene: TRBJ2-1; v_gene: TRBV10-3; CDR3aa: CAISEKTSGAEQFF
j_gene: TRBJ2-5; v_gene: TRBV14; CDR3aa: CASSQRQGNSETQYF
j_gene: TRBJ1-4; v_gene: TRBV11-2; CDR3aa: CASSLGPLARPNEKLFF
j_gene: TRBJ2-3; v_gene: TRBV30; CDR3aa: CAWSAGGATDTQYF
j_gene: TRBJ2-1; v_gene: TRBV10-1; CDR3aa: CASSVNTNNEQFF
j_gene: TRBJ2-3; v_gene: TRBV18; CDR3aa: CASSLTSGTGKTDTQYF
j_gene: TRBJ1-2; v_gene: TRBV7-8; CDR3aa: CASSLVAGQGRGYTF
j_gene: TRBJ2-1; v_gene: TRBV15; CDR3aa: CATSRAYAGKEQFF
j_gene: TRBJ2-3; v_gene: TRBV6-1; CDR3aa: CASSWGTGGEDTQYF
j_gene: TRBJ2-5; v_gene: TRBV28; CDR3aa: CASIENRRLQETQYF
j_gene: TRBJ2-7; v_gene: TRBV10-3; CDR3aa: CAISESASGTYEQYF
j_gene: TRBJ2-5; v_gene: TRBV30; CDR3aa: CACKLETQYF
j_gene: TRBJ1-5; v_gene: TRBV27; CDR3aa: CASSLIRTENQPQHF
j_gene: TRBJ2-7; v_gene: TRBV7-7; CDR3aa: CASSLGAVPHEQYF
j_gene: TRBJ2-2; v_gene: TRBV6-1; CDR3aa: CASSELREVTGELFF
j_gene: TRBJ2-2; v_gene: TRBV9; CDR3aa: CASSVVQGRLNTGELFF
j_gene: TRBJ2-1; v_gene: TRBV6-5; CDR3aa: CASSYLSGRELFEQFF
j_gene: TRBJ1-1; v_gene: TRBV19; CDR3aa: CASSKQGVGNTEAFF
j_gene: TRBJ1-3; v_gene: TRBV19; CDR3aa: CASSINPSGNTIYF
j_gene: TRBJ2-3; v_gene: TRBV7-3; CDR3aa: CASSLTEAGGTDTQYF
j_gene: TRBJ2-1; v_gene: TRBV7-3; CDR3aa: CASSSLRGRHEQFF
j_gene: TRBJ2-3; v_gene: TRBV11-3; CDR3aa: CASSLAGDATDTQYF
j_gene: TRBJ2-7; v_gene: TRBV6-6; CDR3aa: CASRRRDEQYF
j_gene: TRBJ2-7; v_gene: TRBV27; CDR3aa: CASSLAARGASYEQYF
j_gene: TRBJ2-7; v_gene: TRBV5-5; CDR3aa: CASSKGTSGSQEQYF
j_gene: TRBJ2-6; v_gene: TRBV21-1; CDR3aa: CASSSIRDRGRGANVLTF
j_gene: TRBJ1-5; v_gene: TRBV9; CDR3aa: CASSPDDSHNQPQHF
j_gene: TRBJ2-7; v_gene: TRBV7-9; CDR3aa: CASSLGGYTSYEQYF
j_gene: TRBJ2-7; v_gene: TRBV5-4; CDR3aa: CASSPGGTPSSYEQYF
j_gene: TRBJ1-1; v_gene: TRBV4-1; CDR3aa: CASSQVPVLVLRSTEAFF
j_gene: TRBJ1-2; v_gene: TRBV27; CDR3aa: CASSRTGVGYTF
j_gene: TRBJ2-7; v_gene: TRBV6-1; CDR3aa: CASSDDRAGPTSYEQYF
j_gene: TRBJ2-3; v_gene: TRBV30; CDR3aa: CAWRLAGATDTQYF
j_gene: TRBJ2-7; v_gene: TRBV29-1; CDR3aa: CSVEVPREQYF
j_gene: TRBJ2-7; v_gene: TRBV30; CDR3aa: CAWSSGTSSSYEQYF
j_gene: TRBJ2-1; v_gene: TRBV7-9; CDR3aa: CASRPTGAIYNEQFF
j_gene: TRBJ1-2; v_gene: TRBV20-1; CDR3aa: CSAGQGGYTF
j_gene: TRBJ2-7; v_gene: TRBV19; CDR3aa: CASSLRGGLGFNEQYF
j_gene: TRBJ2-2; v_gene: TRBV6-5; CDR3aa: CASSRVLAGELFF
j_gene: TRBJ1-2; v_gene: TRBV19; CDR3aa: CASSIGGTGVGGYTF
j_gene: TRBJ1-2; v_gene: TRBV6-5; CDR3aa: CASSYPTGAGYGYTF
j_gene: TRBJ1-3; v_gene: TRBV21-1; CDR3aa: CASSTNLQNVSGNTIYF
j_gene: TRBJ1-1; v_gene: TRBV18; CDR3aa: CASSPMLIRGQMNTEAFF
j_gene: TRBJ2-7; v_gene: TRBV28; CDR3aa: CASSSAVSDTSDSYEQYF
j_gene: TRBJ1-4; v_gene: TRBV5-1; CDR3aa: CASSSQENEKLFF
j_gene: TRBJ2-5; v_gene: TRBV25-1; CDR3aa: CASRDTGRVETQYF
j_gene: TRBJ2-5; v_gene: TRBV7-9; CDR3aa: CASSLAGSLQETQYF
j_gene: TRBJ1-1; v_gene: TRBV11-3; CDR3aa: CASSLVWDRAFF
j_gene: TRBJ1-1; v_gene: TRBV4-1; CDR3aa: CASSRTAGNTEAFF
j_gene: TRBJ1-1; v_gene: TRBV19; CDR3aa: CASKEGTEAFF
j_gene: TRBJ2-7; v_gene: TRBV7-8; CDR3aa: CASSFGHPYEQYF
j_gene: TRBJ2-3; v_gene: TRBV9; CDR3aa: CASSVVAYTDTQYF
j_gene: TRBJ2-3; v_gene: TRBV29-1; CDR3aa: CSVEGGGTDTQYF
j_gene: TRBJ2-3; v_gene: TRBV7-2; CDR3aa: CASSLTSGSYTDTQYF
j_gene: TRBJ1-1; v_gene: TRBV6-5; CDR3aa: CASSPRSQSTEAFF
j_gene: TRBJ1-2; v_gene: TRBV19; CDR3aa: CASSISGQGQGYTF
j_gene: TRBJ1-1; v_gene: TRBV5-6; CDR3aa: CASSLSGTEAFF